The following is a TCR beta chain sequence with its context. Its antigen remains unknown. This CDR3 is built from 13 residues. V lost 6 bases and J lost 4; bases outside the gene matches: 6. This sample was included in a study of vaccination effects on CD4 cells after COVID-19. The table came from immunoSEQ multiplex PCR; TCRdb's copy has only in-frame clones and leaves some out. Here the sample spans over 45,000 clones, 50% to 70% being singletons. CD4+ T cell isolation took place after 10 days of culture. The sample was CD4+ T cells from PBMCs cultured without peptide, taken before COVID-19 vaccination. This chain links TRBV12-3 or TRBV12-4 with TRBJ2-7, with 7 bases identical to TRBD1. The origin of this receptor is a human donor who received a COVID-19 vaccine. CDR3 coding DNA: TGTGCCAGCAGCCCACAGACAGGGTACGAGCAGTACTTC. Its translation is CASSPQTGYEQYF.